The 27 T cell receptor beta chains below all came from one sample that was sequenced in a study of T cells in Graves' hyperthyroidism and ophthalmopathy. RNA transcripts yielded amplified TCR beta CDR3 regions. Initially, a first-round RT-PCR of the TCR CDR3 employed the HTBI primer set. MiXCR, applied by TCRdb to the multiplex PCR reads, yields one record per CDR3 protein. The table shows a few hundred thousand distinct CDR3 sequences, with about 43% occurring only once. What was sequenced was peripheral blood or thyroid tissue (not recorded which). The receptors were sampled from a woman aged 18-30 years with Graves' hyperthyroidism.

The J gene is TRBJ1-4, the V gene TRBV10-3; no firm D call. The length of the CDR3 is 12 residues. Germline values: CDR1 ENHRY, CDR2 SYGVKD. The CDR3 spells CAKSGHLEKLFF. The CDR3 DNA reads TGTGCTAAGTCGGGCCACCTGGAAAAACTGTTTTTT.

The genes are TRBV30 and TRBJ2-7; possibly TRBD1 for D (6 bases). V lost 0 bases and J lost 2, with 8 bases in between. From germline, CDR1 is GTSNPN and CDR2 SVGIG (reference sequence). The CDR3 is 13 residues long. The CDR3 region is CAWSVTGTYEQYF. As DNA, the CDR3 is TGTGCCTGGAGTGTTACAGGGACCTACGAGCAGTACTTC.

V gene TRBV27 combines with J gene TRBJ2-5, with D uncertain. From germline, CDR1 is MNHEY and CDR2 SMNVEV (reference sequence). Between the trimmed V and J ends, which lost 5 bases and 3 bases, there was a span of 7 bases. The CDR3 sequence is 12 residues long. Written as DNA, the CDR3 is TGTGCCAGCAGTGAGCGCGAAGAGACCCAGTACTTC. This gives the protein CASSEREETQYF.

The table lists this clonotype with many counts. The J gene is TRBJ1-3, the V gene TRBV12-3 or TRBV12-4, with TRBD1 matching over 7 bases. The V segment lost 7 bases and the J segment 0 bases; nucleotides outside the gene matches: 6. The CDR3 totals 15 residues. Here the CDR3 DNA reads TGTGCCAGCAAGGACGGGGACAGCTCTGGAAACACCATATATTTT. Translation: CASKDGDSSGNTIYF.

The CDR3: CSARGQGSWPQHF. CDR3 DNA: TGCAGTGCTAGGGGACAGGGTTCTTGGCCCCAGCATTTT. The J gene is TRBJ1-5, the V gene TRBV20-1, with TRBD1 identical over 9 bases. Germline assignment: CDR1 DFQATT and CDR2 SNEGSKA (reference sequence). CDR3 length equals 13 residues. The J segment lost 9 bases and the V segment lost 3 bases, leaving 6 bases of the junction unmatched.

CDR3 sequence (DNA): TGCAGTGCCCCCAAGGCGGGAGGGACCGGGGAGCTGTTTTTT. Translated, it gives CSAPKAGGTGELFF. This chain links TRBV20-1 with TRBJ2-2; 9 bases are shared with TRBD2. The ends lost 6 bases at V and 5 bases at J; junction bases unmatched: 7. This CDR3 is 14 amino acids long. CDR1 and CDR2 from the germline V gene are DFQATT and SNEGSKA (reference sequence).

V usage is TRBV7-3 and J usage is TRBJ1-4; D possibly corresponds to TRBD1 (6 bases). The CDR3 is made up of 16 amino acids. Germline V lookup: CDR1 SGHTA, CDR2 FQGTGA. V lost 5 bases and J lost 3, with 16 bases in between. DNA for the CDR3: TGTGCCAGCAGCCTCATTGGGGGCAGCGCTAATGAAAAACTGTTTTTT. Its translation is CASSLIGGSANEKLFF.

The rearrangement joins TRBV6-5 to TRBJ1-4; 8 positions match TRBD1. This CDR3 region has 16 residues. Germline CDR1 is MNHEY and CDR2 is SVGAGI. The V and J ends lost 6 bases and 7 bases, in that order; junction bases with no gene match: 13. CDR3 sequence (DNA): TGTGCCAGCAGCAACCCTGGACAGGGACTCGGTGAAAAACTGTTTTTT. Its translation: CASSNPGQGLGEKLFF.

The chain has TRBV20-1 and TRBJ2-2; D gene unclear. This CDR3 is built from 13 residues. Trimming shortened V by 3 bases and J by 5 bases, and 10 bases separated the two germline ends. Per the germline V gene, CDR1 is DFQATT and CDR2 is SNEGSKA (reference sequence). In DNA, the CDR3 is TGCAGTGCTAGGCCAGCCGGGACCGGGGAGCTGTTTTTT. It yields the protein CSARPAGTGELFF.

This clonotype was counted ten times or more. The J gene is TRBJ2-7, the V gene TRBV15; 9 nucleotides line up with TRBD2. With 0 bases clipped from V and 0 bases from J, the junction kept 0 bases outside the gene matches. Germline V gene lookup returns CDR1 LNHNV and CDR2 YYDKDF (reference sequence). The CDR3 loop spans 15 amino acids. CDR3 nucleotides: TGTGCCACCAGCAGAGATAGCGGGAGCTCCTACGAGCAGTACTTC. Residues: CATSRDSGSSYEQYF.

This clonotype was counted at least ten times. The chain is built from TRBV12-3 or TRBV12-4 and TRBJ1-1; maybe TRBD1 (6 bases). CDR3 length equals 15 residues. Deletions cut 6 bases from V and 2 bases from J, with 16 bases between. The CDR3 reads CASSLRAGVNTEAFF. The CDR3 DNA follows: TGTGCCAGCAGCCTCCGGGCAGGGGTTAACACTGAAGCTTTCTTT.

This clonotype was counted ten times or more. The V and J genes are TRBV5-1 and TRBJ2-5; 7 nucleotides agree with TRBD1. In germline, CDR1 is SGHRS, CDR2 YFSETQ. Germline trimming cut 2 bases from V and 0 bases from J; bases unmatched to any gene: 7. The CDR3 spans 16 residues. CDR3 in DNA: TGCGCCAGCAGCTTCTCCCGCGACAGGGACCAAGAGACCCAGTACTTC. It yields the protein CASSFSRDRDQETQYF.

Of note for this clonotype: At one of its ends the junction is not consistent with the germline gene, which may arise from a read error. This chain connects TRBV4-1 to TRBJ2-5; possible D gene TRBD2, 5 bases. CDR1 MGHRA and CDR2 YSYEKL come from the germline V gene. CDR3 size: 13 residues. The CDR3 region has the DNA TGTGCCAGCAGCCCCGGGAAAAAAGAGACCCAGTACTTC. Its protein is CASSPGKKETQYF.

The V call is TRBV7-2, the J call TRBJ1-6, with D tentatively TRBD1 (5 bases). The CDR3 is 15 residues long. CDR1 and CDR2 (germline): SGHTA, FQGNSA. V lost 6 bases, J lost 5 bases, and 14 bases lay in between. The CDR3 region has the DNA TGTGCCAGCAGATACCGCGGCAGGGATAATTCACCCCTCCACTTT. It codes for CASRYRGRDNSPLHF.

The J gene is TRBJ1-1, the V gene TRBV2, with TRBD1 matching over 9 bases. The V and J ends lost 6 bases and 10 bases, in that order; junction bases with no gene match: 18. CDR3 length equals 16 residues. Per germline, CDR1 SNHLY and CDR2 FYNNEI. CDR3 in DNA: TGTGCCAGCAGCTTCGACAAGAGGGACAGGGATGGAGTAGCTTTCTTT. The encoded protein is CASSFDKRDRDGVAFF.

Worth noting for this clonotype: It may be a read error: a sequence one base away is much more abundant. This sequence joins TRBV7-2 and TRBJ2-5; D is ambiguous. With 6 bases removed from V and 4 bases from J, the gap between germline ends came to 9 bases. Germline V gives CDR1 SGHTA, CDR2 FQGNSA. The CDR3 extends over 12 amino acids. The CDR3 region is CASSYPRETQYF. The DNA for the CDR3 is TGTGCCAGCAGTTACCCTCGAGAGACCCAGTACTTC. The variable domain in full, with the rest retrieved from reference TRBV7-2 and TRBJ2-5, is GAGVSQSPSNKVTEKGKDVELRCDPISGHTALYWYRQSLGQGLEFLIYFQGNSAPDKSGLPSDRFSAERTGGSVSTLTIQRTQQEDSAVYLCASSYPRETQYFGPGTRLLVL.

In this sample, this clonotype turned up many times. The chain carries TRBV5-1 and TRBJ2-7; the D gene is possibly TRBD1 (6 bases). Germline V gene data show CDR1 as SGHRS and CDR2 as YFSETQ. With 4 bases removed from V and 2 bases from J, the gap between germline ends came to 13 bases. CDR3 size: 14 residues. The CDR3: CASSTRDTAYEQYF. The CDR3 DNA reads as TGCGCCAGCAGCACCCGGGACACAGCCTACGAGCAGTACTTC.

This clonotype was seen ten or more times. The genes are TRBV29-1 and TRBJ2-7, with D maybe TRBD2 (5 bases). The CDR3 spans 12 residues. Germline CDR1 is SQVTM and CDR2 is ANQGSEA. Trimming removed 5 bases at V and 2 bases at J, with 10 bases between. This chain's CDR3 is CSVRQRPYEQYF. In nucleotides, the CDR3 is TGCAGCGTTCGCCAGCGGCCCTACGAGCAGTACTTC.

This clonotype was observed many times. The CDR3 is CSQETGATEAFF. The CDR3, as DNA: TGCAGCCAAGAGACAGGCGCTACTGAAGCTTTCTTT. The chain combines TRBV29-1 with TRBJ1-1; possibly TRBD1 for D (6 bases). With 8 bases removed from V and 5 bases from J, the gap between germline ends came to 15 bases. The CDR3 is made up of 12 amino acids. Germline CDR1 reads SQVTM; CDR2 reads ANQGSEA.

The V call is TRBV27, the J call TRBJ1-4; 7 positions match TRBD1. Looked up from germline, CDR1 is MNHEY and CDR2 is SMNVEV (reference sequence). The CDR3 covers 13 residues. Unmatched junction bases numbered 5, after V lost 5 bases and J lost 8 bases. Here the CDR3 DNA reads TGTGCCAGCAGTCTTAGGGGACAGGAAAAACTGTTTTTT. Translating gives CASSLRGQEKLFF.

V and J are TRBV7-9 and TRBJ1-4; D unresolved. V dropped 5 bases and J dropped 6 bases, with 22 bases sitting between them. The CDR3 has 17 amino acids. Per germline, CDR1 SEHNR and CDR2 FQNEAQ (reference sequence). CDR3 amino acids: CASSPGAGRQSYEKLFF. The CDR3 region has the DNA TGTGCCAGCAGCCCGGGCGCCGGACGCCAAAGTTATGAAAAACTGTTTTTT.

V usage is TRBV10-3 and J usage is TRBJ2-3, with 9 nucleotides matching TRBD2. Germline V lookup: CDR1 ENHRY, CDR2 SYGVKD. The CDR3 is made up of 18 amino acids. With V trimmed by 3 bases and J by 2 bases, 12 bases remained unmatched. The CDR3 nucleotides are TGTGCCATCAGTGATCTTAGCGGGAGTAGGCTATCCACAGATACGCAGTATTTT. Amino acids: CAISDLSGSRLSTDTQYF.

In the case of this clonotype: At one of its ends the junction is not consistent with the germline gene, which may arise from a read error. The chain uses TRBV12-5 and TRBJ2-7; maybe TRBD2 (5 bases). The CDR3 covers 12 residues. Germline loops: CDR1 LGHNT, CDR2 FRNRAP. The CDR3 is CTSGLGKYEQYF. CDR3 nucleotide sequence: TGTACTAGTGGTTTGGGGAAATACGAGCAGTACTTC.

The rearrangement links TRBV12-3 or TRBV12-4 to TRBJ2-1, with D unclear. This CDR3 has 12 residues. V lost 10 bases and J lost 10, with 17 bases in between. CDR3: CATRDLTDEQFF. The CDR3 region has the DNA TGTGCCACCAGAGATTTGACCGACGAGCAGTTCTTC.

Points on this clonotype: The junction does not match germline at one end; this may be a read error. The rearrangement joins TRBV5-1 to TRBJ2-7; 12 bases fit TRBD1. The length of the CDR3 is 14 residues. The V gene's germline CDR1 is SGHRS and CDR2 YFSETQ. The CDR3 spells CASSWGTGGYERYF. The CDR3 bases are TGCGCCAGCAGCTGGGGGACAGGGGGCTACGAGCGGTACTTC.

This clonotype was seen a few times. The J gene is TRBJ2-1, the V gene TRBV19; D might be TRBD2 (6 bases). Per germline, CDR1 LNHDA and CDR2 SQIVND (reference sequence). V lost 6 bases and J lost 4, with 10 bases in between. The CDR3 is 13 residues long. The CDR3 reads CASSQGTYNEQFF. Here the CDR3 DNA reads TGTGCCAGTAGCCAAGGGACTTACAATGAGCAGTTCTTC.

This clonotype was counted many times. The CDR3 sequence is CASSPGTDNGYTF. DNA for the CDR3: TGTGCCAGCTCACCAGGGACAGATAATGGCTACACCTTC. The chain joins TRBV18 to TRBJ1-2; 7 bases line up with TRBD1. This CDR3 contains 13 residues. Germline V gives CDR1 KGHSH, CDR2 LQKENI. The V gene end was trimmed by 2 bases and the J gene end by 6 bases; junction bases not matched to a gene: 3.